One and the same sample provided the 3 T cell receptor beta chains below, sequenced in a study of blood T cell repertoires in COVID-19. Generated by immunoSEQ multiplex PCR, the TCRdb table keeps only in-frame clones and is missing some. The sample carries about 150,000 clones, 70% to 90% recorded once. Sequenced: peripheral blood. Every receptor here comes from a man aged 50-59 years with active or convalescent COVID-19.

Regarding this clone: This specimen includes other DNA sequences encoding the same CDR3. The chain couples TRBV6-4 to TRBJ1-1, with D possibly TRBD1 on 5 matching bases. The CDR3 is 14 amino acids. In germline, CDR1 is MRHNA, CDR2 SNTAGT. Trimming took 0 bases from V and 5 from J, leaving 10 bases between them. CDR3 residues: CASSDSSRGTEAFF. For the CDR3, the DNA is TGTGCCAGCAGTGACTCGAGTCGGGGGACTGAAGCTTTCTTT.

The chain couples TRBV11-2 to TRBJ2-7; D possibly corresponds to TRBD2 (6 bases). CDR3 size: 14 residues. CDR1 is SGHAT and CDR2 is FQNNGV in the germline V gene. V lost 1 base, J lost 3 bases, and 10 bases lay in between. In DNA form, the CDR3 reads TGTGCCAGCAGCTTAGCAGGGAGGTACTACGAGCAGTACTTC. As protein: CASSLAGRYYEQYF.

The chain recombines TRBV6-4 with TRBJ2-2, with D hard to call. The CDR3 has 14 amino acids. In germline, CDR1 is MRHNA, CDR2 SNTAGT. Between the trimmed V and J ends, which lost 5 bases and 2 bases, there was a span of 9 bases. The CDR3 is CASSSTVNTGELFF. CDR3 coding DNA: TGTGCCAGCAGTTCAACTGTTAACACCGGGGAGCTGTTTTTT.